This T cell receptor beta chain is from a study of T cells in Graves' hyperthyroidism and ophthalmopathy. This clonotype appeared many times. Researchers amplified the TCR beta CDR3 regions from RNA transcripts. HTBI primers drove first-round RT-PCR of the TCR CDR3. TCRdb re-called the multiplex PCR reads with MiXCR, one entry per CDR3 protein. The sample holds over 450,000 distinct CDR3 sequences; 15% to 20% are singletons and the top ten take approximately 15%. Sequences were obtained from blood. The clonotype originates from a woman younger than 35 with Graves' ophthalmopathy.

CDR3 sequence reads: CASSMTGYYEQYF. CDR3 DNA sequence: TGTGCCAGCAGCATGACAGGTTACTACGAGCAGTACTTC. V gene TRBV7-2 combines with J gene TRBJ2-7; D is possibly TRBD1 (6 bases). There are 13 residues in the CDR3. Germline CDR1 SGHTA, CDR2 FQGNSA. V gave up 5 bases and J gave up 3 bases, with 11 bases separating them.